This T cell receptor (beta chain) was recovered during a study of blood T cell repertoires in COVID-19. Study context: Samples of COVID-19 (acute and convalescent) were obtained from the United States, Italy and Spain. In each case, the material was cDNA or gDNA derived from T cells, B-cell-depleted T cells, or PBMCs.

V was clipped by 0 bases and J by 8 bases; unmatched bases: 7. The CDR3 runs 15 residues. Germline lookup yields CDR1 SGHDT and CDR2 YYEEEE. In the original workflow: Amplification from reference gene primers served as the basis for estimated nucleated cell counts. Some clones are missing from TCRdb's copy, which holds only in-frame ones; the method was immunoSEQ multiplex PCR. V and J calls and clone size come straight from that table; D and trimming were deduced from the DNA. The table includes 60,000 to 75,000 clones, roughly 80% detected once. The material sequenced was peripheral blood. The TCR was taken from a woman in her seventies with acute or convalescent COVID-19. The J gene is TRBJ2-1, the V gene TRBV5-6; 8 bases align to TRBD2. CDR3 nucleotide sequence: TGTGCCAGCAGCTTGGGGCGGGGGGTACTCGATGAGCAGTTCTTC. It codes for CASSLGRGVLDEQFF.